This TCR beta chain emerged from a study of blood T cell repertoires in COVID-19. Study context: Collection of acute and convalescent COVID-19 samples took place in the United States, Italy and Spain. PBMCs, B-cell-depleted T cells, or T cells were the source of the cDNA or gDNA that made up the material.

This clone was detected only a few times. This CDR3 comprises 15 residues. Germline assignment: CDR1 GTSNPN and CDR2 SVGIG (reference sequence). V gave up 1 base and J gave up 6 bases, with 19 bases separating them. Methods used by the authors: Amplification from reference gene primers served as the basis for estimated nucleated cell counts. The table came from immunoSEQ multiplex PCR; TCRdb's copy has only in-frame clones and leaves some out. The DNA gave D and trimming, while V, J and clone size come from that table. The sample records tens of thousands of clones, 80% to 90% being singletons. Material for sequencing was peripheral blood. The chain combines TRBV30 with TRBJ2-7; no firm D call. The sequence derives from a man between 25 and 39 years old with acute or convalescent COVID-19. Written as DNA, the CDR3 is TGTGCCTGGAGTGAAGGTCACCCAGCAGCGCCCGAGCAGTACTTC. The encoded protein is CAWSEGHPAAPEQYF.